The 21 T cell receptor beta chains in this list originate from one sample, sequenced in a study of regulatory T cells in long-lasting Graves disease (dated by TCRdb to about 2021). To prepare the library, multiplex PCR was applied. Sequencing took place on an Illumina HiSeq 4000. CDR3 regions were amplified by Arm-PCR with iRepertoire HTBI primers to construct TCR beta libraries. Using fastp at Q25 and MiXCR, TCRdb reprocessed the public reads and kept productive beta chains. Here each entry gathers all rows of one CDR3 protein and keeps the most common genes and DNA. In all, the sample holds roughly 380,000 distinct CDR3 sequences, and 15% to 18% of those were seen once. In total, the top ten clones hold 22% of the sample. According to the study, the label for this sample's time point signals: newly diagnosed GD, antithyroid drugs for less than 3 months. For both TCR sequencing and RNA sequencing, RNA was extracted from PBMCs using TRIzol.

Sequences were derived from peripheral blood mononuclear cells (PBMCs), sampled at new diagnosis, from a patient treated with antithyroid drugs. The receptors originated from a female donor with Graves disease.

This clonotype was detected only a few times. V gene TRBV5-4 combines with J gene TRBJ2-5; a weak D match, TRBD2 (6 bases). V dropped 3 bases and J dropped 3 bases, with 15 bases sitting between them. The CDR3 is made up of 15 amino acids. CDR1 and CDR2 (germline): SGHNT, YYREEE (reference sequence). As DNA, the CDR3 is TGTGCCAGCAGCTCGCGGGGACCGTCGGAAGAGACCCAGTACTTC. Its translation: CASSSRGPSEETQYF. The full variable domain, rest sourced from reference TRBV5-4 and TRBJ2-5, is ETGVTQSPTHLIKTRGQQVTLRCSSQSGHNTVSWYQQALGQGPQFIFQYYREEENGRGNFPPRFSGLQFPNYSSELNVNALELDDSALYLCASSSRGPSEETQYFGPGTRLLVL.

The sample holds many counts of this clonotype. The chain links TRBV7-2 to TRBJ1-3; 10 nucleotides line up with TRBD1. This CDR3 has 16 amino acids. Germline V gene data show CDR1 as SGHTA and CDR2 as FQGNSA. J was trimmed by 5 bases and V by 6 bases; bases with no gene match: 10. The CDR3 protein is CASRLLDRGLRNTIYF. The CDR3, as DNA: TGTGCCAGCAGACTCCTCGACAGGGGGCTTAGAAACACCATATATTTT.

Notes on this clonotype: Given a much more abundant clone one base away, this may be a read error. The chain combines TRBV7-2 with TRBJ2-7, with unresolved D. This CDR3 comprises 14 residues. Deletions cut 7 bases from V and 0 bases from J, with 13 bases between. CDR1 and CDR2 (germline): SGHTA, FQGNSA. The CDR3 loop reads CASTPPSDSYEQYF. For the CDR3, the DNA is TGTGCCAGCACCCCCCCTTCCGACTCCTACGAGCAGTACTTC.

On this clonotype itself: This may be a read error: a much more frequent sequence differs by one nucleotide. The CDR3 bases are TGTGCCAGCAGTTTTGACAGGGTAGACACCGGGGGGCTGTTTTTT. Its protein product is CASSFDRVDTGGLFF. The genes are TRBV6-2 or TRBV6-3 and TRBJ2-2; D perhaps matches TRBD1 (7 bases). In germline, CDR1 is MNHEY, CDR2 SVGEGT. The CDR3 runs to 15 residues.

This clonotype was detected ten times or more. The V gene is TRBV5-1, the J gene TRBJ2-2; unclear D gene. Looked up from germline, CDR1 is SGHRS and CDR2 is YFSETQ. Trimming left V 3 bases short and J 5 bases short, with 8 bases between. This CDR3 spans 13 amino acids. The CDR3 is CASSYESTGELFF. For the CDR3, the DNA is TGCGCCAGCAGCTACGAATCAACCGGGGAGCTGTTTTTT.

This clonotype was detected ten times or more. The chain carries TRBV7-3 and TRBJ2-1; TRBD1 matches 8 bases. After removal of 1 base from V and 8 bases from J, the junction contained 16 bases not matched to a gene. The germline V gene encodes CDR1 SGHTA and CDR2 FQGTGA. The CDR3 has 18 amino acids. CDR3 in amino acids: CASSLNPWRDRRYHEQFF. The CDR3 nucleotides are TGTGCCAGCAGCTTAAATCCCTGGCGGGACAGGAGATACCATGAGCAGTTCTTC.

This clonotype was recorded many times. This chain links TRBV4-1 with TRBJ1-1, with D maybe TRBD1 (6 bases). The CDR3 covers 15 residues. Looked up from germline, CDR1 is MGHRA and CDR2 is YSYEKL. Trimming removed 5 bases at V and 1 base at J, with 14 bases between. CDR3 coding DNA: TGCGCCAGCAGCGTCGGGGGCCACAGGAACACTGAAGCTTTCTTT. Its translation is CASSVGGHRNTEAFF.

There are many counts of this clonotype. The chain combines TRBV11-2 with TRBJ2-5; D might be TRBD2 (5 bases). The CDR3 covers 12 residues. Germline loops: CDR1 SGHAT, CDR2 FQNNGV. V lost 6 bases to trimming and J lost 0 bases, with 5 bases between them. CDR3 sequence reads: CASRRDQETQYF. In DNA form, the CDR3 reads TGTGCCAGCAGGCGGGACCAAGAGACCCAGTACTTC. The complete variable domain, with remaining parts taken from reference TRBV11-2 and TRBJ2-5, reads EAGVAQSPRYKIIEKRQSVAFWCNPISGHATLYWYQQILGQGPKLLIQFQNNGVVDDSQLPKDRFSAERLKGVDSTLKIQPAKLEDSAVYLCASRRDQETQYFGPGTRLLVL.

This clonotype has a count of ten or more. This CDR3 reads CSVEIGGSGANVLTF. The DNA for the CDR3 is TGCAGCGTTGAAATAGGGGGATCTGGGGCCAACGTCCTGACTTTC. The chain uses TRBV29-1 and TRBJ2-6, with a weak D call TRBD1 (6 bases). The CDR3 runs to 15 residues. The ends were cut back, 2 bases at V and 1 base at J, with 9 bases in the middle. The V gene's germline CDR1 is SQVTM and CDR2 ANQGSEA.

The chain employs TRBV7-3 and TRBJ2-1; 7 bases align to TRBD1. The ends lost 1 base at V and 3 bases at J; junction bases unmatched: 6. The CDR3 spans 16 residues. Germline CDR1 and CDR2: SGHTA and FQGTGA. In DNA form, the CDR3 reads TGTGCCAGCAGCTTAATATCCGGGACAGACTACAATGAGCAGTTCTTC. It specifies CASSLISGTDYNEQFF.

This clonotype has ten or more counts. The V gene is TRBV5-1, the J gene TRBJ1-2; tentatively, D is TRBD1 (5 bases). Germline V gene data show CDR1 as SGHRS and CDR2 as YFSETQ. This CDR3 contains 15 residues. Trimming took 4 bases from V and 1 from J, leaving 14 bases between them. Here the CDR3 DNA reads TGCGCCAGCAGCCGCGGACAAGGTGATAACTATGGCTACACCTTC. This sequence encodes CASSRGQGDNYGYTF.

The chain recombines TRBV30 with TRBJ2-3; the D gene is possibly TRBD1 (6 bases). Trimming shortened V by 6 bases and J by 0 bases, and 13 bases separated the two germline ends. The CDR3 totals 14 residues. Germline CDR1 GTSNPN, CDR2 SVGIG (reference sequence). This chain's CDR3 is CACYKQGSTDTQYF. CDR3 DNA: TGTGCCTGTTATAAACAGGGCAGCACAGATACGCAGTATTTT.

This clonotype has a count of ten or more. The rearrangement joins TRBV27 to TRBJ1-5; no clear D. Trimming shortened V by 6 bases and J by 0 bases, and 9 bases separated the two germline ends. Germline CDR1 is MNHEY and CDR2 is SMNVEV (reference sequence). This CDR3 spans 14 amino acids. The CDR3 sequence: CASSTLGSNQPQHF. CDR3 in DNA: TGTGCCAGCAGCACACTGGGTAGCAATCAGCCCCAGCATTTT.

V gene TRBV20-1 combines with J gene TRBJ2-5; possibly TRBD2 for D (6 bases). From germline, CDR1 is DFQATT and CDR2 SNEGSKA (reference sequence). The length of the CDR3 is 13 residues. With 4 bases removed from V and 4 bases from J, the gap between germline ends came to 13 bases. This CDR3 is CSATVGGRETQYF. The CDR3 DNA reads as TGCAGTGCTACGGTGGGAGGCCGAGAGACCCAGTACTTC.

This clonotype occurred many times. CDR3 amino acids: CSASFSGQGGETQYF. CDR3 DNA sequence: TGCAGTGCATCATTCTCGGGACAGGGAGGAGAGACCCAGTACTTC. V is TRBV20-1 and J is TRBJ2-5, with 9 bases fitting TRBD1. Germline CDR1 DFQATT, CDR2 SNEGSKA (reference sequence). CDR3 length: 15 amino acids. With V trimmed by 6 bases and J by 4 bases, 12 bases remained unmatched.

At least ten counts were recorded for this clonotype. The rearrangement links TRBV19 to TRBJ1-1; D ambiguous. V was trimmed by 3 bases and J by 1 base, leaving 18 bases between them. The CDR3 covers 17 residues. Germline V CDR1 and CDR2: LNHDA, SQIVND (reference sequence). This chain's CDR3 is CASSMEGFLIGNTEAFF. CDR3 DNA sequence: TGTGCCAGTAGTATGGAAGGGTTTTTAATAGGGAACACTGAAGCTTTCTTT.

The genes are TRBV9 and TRBJ2-7; perhaps D is TRBD1 or TRBD2 (5 bases each). Germline V gives CDR1 SGDLS, CDR2 YYNGEE. The CDR3 contains 22 residues. Trimming shortened V by 0 bases and J by 2 bases, and 33 bases separated the two germline ends. The CDR3 here is CASSVAPTAPGAPISRTYEQYF. The CDR3 coding sequence is TGTGCCAGCAGCGTAGCCCCTACGGCTCCCGGGGCCCCCATCAGTCGAACCTACGAGCAGTACTTC.

Of note for this clonotype: This may stem from a read error, because a much larger clone lies one nucleotide away. V and J are TRBV20-1 and TRBJ2-1; D is possibly TRBD2 (5 bases). The germline CDR1 and CDR2 sequences are DFQATT and SNEGSKA (reference sequence). The CDR3 is 15 amino acids. The DNA for the CDR3 is TGCAGTGCTAGGTCCGGGGATCCCAGAAACAATGAGCAGCTCTTC. It yields the protein CSARSGDPRNNEQLF.

This clonotype was seen many times. The chain couples TRBV7-3 to TRBJ2-1; D unclear. V was shortened by 5 bases and J by 5 bases, with 10 bases between the two germline ends. The germline V gene has CDR1 SGHTA and CDR2 FQGTGA. The CDR3 loop spans 13 amino acids. CDR3 bases: TGTGCCAGCAGCCTCAGCGTTAACAATGAGCAGTTCTTC. Translation: CASSLSVNNEQFF.

This clonotype was counted at least ten times. The chain is built from TRBV3-1 and TRBJ1-6, with D unclear. The ends were cut back, 1 base at V and 6 bases at J, with 13 bases in the middle. Per the germline V gene, CDR1 is LGHDT and CDR2 is YNNKEL (reference sequence). The CDR3 spans 16 residues. CDR3 sequence (DNA): TGTGCCAGCAGCCAAGGTTCCCCTAACGCTAATTCACCCCTCCACTTT. Protein: CASSQGSPNANSPLHF.

This clonotype was counted many times. The chain is built from TRBV2 and TRBJ2-7; 8 bases fit TRBD1. V lost 6 bases and J lost 2; bases outside the gene matches: 9. The CDR3 has 15 residues. The V gene's germline CDR1 is SNHLY and CDR2 FYNNEI. The CDR3 here is CASRVGTGAAYEQYF. In DNA, the CDR3 is TGTGCCAGCAGAGTTGGGACAGGCGCTGCCTACGAGCAGTACTTC. The full variable domain, in which reference TRBV2 and TRBJ2-7 provide the parts outside the CDR3, is EPEVTQTPSHQVTQMGQEVILRCVPISNHLYFYWYRQILGQKVEFLVSFYNNEISEKSEIFDDQFSVERPDGSNFTLKIRSTKLEDSAMYFCASRVGTGAAYEQYFGPGTRLTVT.